This T cell receptor (beta chain) was captured in a study of blood T cell repertoires in COVID-19. Whole-study context: There were acute and convalescent COVID-19 samples, and they came from the United States, Italy and Spain.

Germline V gene lookup returns CDR1 MNHEY and CDR2 SVGAGI. The germline V and J ends were trimmed by 2 bases and 4 bases, with 11 bases remaining between them. The CDR3 extends over 14 amino acids. Some clones are missing from TCRdb's copy, which holds only in-frame ones; the method was immunoSEQ multiplex PCR. The sample holds approximately 250,000 clones, 82% seen once. Donors of Cohort 3 who recovered were those that had two negative PCRs, clearance, or symptom resolution. Turning to this clone: This CDR3 is also generated by other DNA sequences in the sample.

Sample: PBMCs or T cells enriched from blood (not recorded which). The genes are TRBV6-5 and TRBJ1-2, with D perhaps TRBD1 (6 bases). This TCR was sampled from a man between 40 and 49 years old who had recovered from COVID-19. The CDR3 protein is CASSYGGQPYGYTF. Written as DNA, the CDR3 is TGTGCCAGCAGTTACGGAGGACAGCCCTATGGCTACACCTTC.